These 10 T cell receptor beta chains share one sample of origin, sequenced in a study of shared clonotypes between healthy human individuals. Clones were sequenced by immunoSEQ multiplex PCR, and TCRdb holds only the in-frame ones, with some missing. The sample records about 670,000 clones, 55% to 75% being singletons. Sequenced material: memory CD4+ T cells sorted from blood. The subset denotes: CD45RA-negative fraction. The source of these receptors is a woman under 40 in good health.

The rearrangement joins TRBV25-1 to TRBJ2-5, with 10 bases identical to TRBD1. The assigned J gene may be wrong: the sequence end matches TRBJ2-7 better. This CDR3 spans 15 amino acids. Germline V gene lookup returns CDR1 MGHDK and CDR2 SYGVNS. The CDR3 DNA reads as TGTGCCAGCAGTGGCCGGGACAGGGGCCACTACGAGCAGTACTTC. It encodes CASSGRDRGHYEQYF.

The chain links TRBV7-3 to TRBJ2-7; a possible D gene is TRBD1 (6 bases). Germline lookup yields CDR1 SGHTA and CDR2 FQGTGA. The CDR3 spans 17 residues. The V end lost 4 bases, the J end lost 1 base, and 20 bases lay between the germline ends. DNA for the CDR3: TGTGCCAGCAGCTCCCAACCCCGACGGGACAAATCCTACGAGCAGTACTTC. As protein: CASSSQPRRDKSYEQYF.

J is TRBJ2-3 and V is TRBV25-1, with no clear D. From germline, CDR1 is MGHDK and CDR2 SYGVNS. Trimming shortened V by 1 base and J by 5 bases, and 7 bases separated the two germline ends. The CDR3 has 13 residues. The CDR3 sequence is CASSESRGDTQYF. The DNA for the CDR3 is TGTGCCAGCAGTGAATCGCGAGGAGATACGCAGTATTTT. Together with reference TRBV25-1 and TRBJ2-3, the CDR3 gives the full variable domain: EADIYQTPRYLVIGTGKKITLECSQTMGHDKMYWYQQDPGMELHLIHYSYGVNSTEKGDLSSESTVSRIRTEHFPLTLESARPSHTSQYLCASSESRGDTQYFGPGTRLTVL.

A single count supports this clone. This chain joins TRBV4-1 and TRBJ2-1, with TRBD2 identical over 15 bases. The CDR3 sequence is 20 residues long. V was clipped by 4 bases and J by 0 bases; unmatched bases: 10. Germline CDR1 MGHRA, CDR2 YSYEKL. CDR3 loop: CASSLPPGLAGGHSYNEQFF. The DNA of the CDR3 is TGCGCCAGCAGCCTACCCCCGGGACTAGCGGGAGGACACTCCTACAATGAGCAGTTCTTC.

In its sample, this clone was seen a few times. This chain's CDR3 is CAISTGTSGSVNEQYF. CDR3 in DNA: TGTGCCATCAGCACCGGGACTAGCGGGAGTGTCAACGAGCAGTACTTC. The rearrangement uses TRBV10-3 and TRBJ2-7, with 14 positions matching TRBD2. V was pared by 6 bases and J by 5 bases, with 9 bases of the junction left unmatched. The CDR3 runs to 16 residues. CDR1 ENHRY and CDR2 SYGVKD come from the germline V gene.

The rearrangement joins TRBV28 to TRBJ2-7; the match to TRBD2 covers 14 bases. V lost 3 bases and J lost 6; bases outside the gene matches: 7. The CDR3 runs to 16 residues. Per germline, CDR1 MDHEN and CDR2 SYDVKM. DNA of the CDR3: TGTGCCAGCAGTTTGGGGACTAGCGGGAGTTTCTCCGAGCAGTACTTC. Translation: CASSLGTSGSFSEQYF.

The count of this clone is one. The rearrangement uses TRBV29-1 and TRBJ2-6; tentatively, D is TRBD1 or TRBD2 (7 bases each). Germline assignment: CDR1 SQVTM and CDR2 ANQGSEA. The CDR3 is 17 residues long. V was cut by 6 bases and J by 1 base, with 19 bases left in between. CDR3 residues: CSVTGREGRSGANVLTF. In DNA, the CDR3 is TGCAGCGTGACAGGGAGGGAGGGAAGGTCTGGGGCCAACGTCCTGACTTTC.

This chain uses TRBV15 with TRBJ2-7, with 7 nucleotides matching TRBD2. The CDR3 is made up of 13 amino acids. The junction had 4 bases not matched to a gene; V was cut back by 5 bases and J by 3 bases. Germline CDR1 and CDR2: LNHNV and YYDKDF (reference sequence). In DNA form, the CDR3 reads TGTGCCACCAGCCCGAGCGGGAACTACGAGCAGTACTTC. Protein: CATSPSGNYEQYF.

The rearrangement links TRBV2 to TRBJ2-7; the D gene is possibly TRBD2 (6 bases). Looked up from germline, CDR1 is SNHLY and CDR2 is FYNNEI. With 4 bases removed from V and 2 bases from J, the gap between germline ends came to 6 bases. The CDR3 is 12 residues long. This CDR3 reads CASSGLAYEQYF. The DNA of the CDR3 is TGTGCCAGCAGTGGACTAGCCTACGAGCAGTACTTC.

This clone was seen only a few times. This could be a read error, since a much larger clone is one nucleotide away. The DNA for the CDR3 is TGTGCCAGCAGCCCGGGACAGGGAGGCACCGGGGAGCTGTTTTTT. Translated: CASSPGQGGTGELFF. The chain combines TRBV7-9 with TRBJ2-2; 9 positions agree with TRBD1. This CDR3 region has 15 residues. V dropped 5 bases and J dropped 4; count of bases not matched to a gene: 5. Germline assignment: CDR1 SEHNR and CDR2 FQNEAQ (reference sequence).